One sample yielded the 17 T cell receptor beta chains listed below, sequenced in a study of T cell responses to AZD1222 COVID-19 vaccine (dated by TCRdb to about 2021). Read against the paper, the sample's time point label means: about 28 days (+/-7) after the second vaccine dose. The method was the immunoSEQ multiplex PCR assay. Held by TCRdb, this immuneACCESS table contains in-frame sequences only and omits some clones. Under half of the omission traces to an unresolved V gene where checked; the cause of the rest is unknown. Here the sample has about 180,000 clones; about nine tenths occur a single time. The biggest ten clones account for approximately 1.9% of the sample. Specimen: peripheral blood, collected 28 days after the second AZD1222 dose. The receptors come from an adult who received the AZD1222 COVID-19 vaccine.

The genes are TRBV27 and TRBJ2-1, with TRBD2 matching over 7 bases. CDR1 is MNHEY and CDR2 is SMNVEV in the germline V gene (reference sequence). This CDR3 is built from 17 residues. Trimming at V came to 4 bases and at J to 0 bases, leaving 9 bases not matched to a gene. This chain's CDR3 is CASSSLAASSSYNEQFF. CDR3 DNA sequence: TGTGCCAGCAGTTCCCTAGCGGCCAGCTCCTCCTACAATGAGCAGTTCTTC.

This CDR3 reads CAWNLQGGSPLHF. In nucleotides, the CDR3 is TGTGCCTGGAATCTTCAGGGCGGCTCACCCCTCCACTTT. This rearrangement joins TRBV30 to TRBJ1-6, with D perhaps matching TRBD1 (5 bases). CDR1 is GTSNPN and CDR2 is SVGIG in the germline V gene (reference sequence). The CDR3 sequence is 13 residues long. The V end lost 4 bases, the J end lost 10 bases, and 14 bases lay between the germline ends.

This sequence joins TRBV15 and TRBJ2-1, with 14 bases matching TRBD2. V was pared by 3 bases and J by 0 bases, with 4 bases of the junction left unmatched. The CDR3 is 18 amino acids. Germline V gene lookup returns CDR1 LNHNV and CDR2 YYDKDF (reference sequence). Here the CDR3 DNA reads TGTGCCACCAGCAGGATGACTAGCGGGAGGGCCTCCTACAATGAGCAGTTCTTC. It yields the protein CATSRMTSGRASYNEQFF.

This sequence joins TRBV5-1 and TRBJ2-5, with D perhaps TRBD2 (6 bases). Germline V CDR1 and CDR2: SGHRS, YFSETQ. V lost 0 bases and J lost 4, with 13 bases in between. The CDR3 covers 15 residues. CDR3: CASSLAGGKVETQYF. The CDR3 DNA follows: TGCGCCAGCAGCTTGGCCGGGGGAAAGGTAGAGACCCAGTACTTC.

The CDR3 DNA sequence: TGTGCCACCAGCAGAGCGGGCAGCAGCAATCAGCCCCAGCATTTT. This encodes CATSRAGSSNQPQHF. The J gene is TRBJ1-5, the V gene TRBV15; D gene unclear. Trimming removed 1 base from V and 1 base from J, with 8 bases in between. The CDR3 contains 15 residues. The germline CDR1 and CDR2 sequences are LNHNV and YYDKDF (reference sequence).

The CDR3 protein is CASSEGEKLFF. CDR3 nucleotide sequence: TGTGCCAGCAGTGAAGGGGAAAAACTGTTTTTT. The chain is built from TRBV6-1 and TRBJ1-4; D ambiguous. CDR1 is MNHNS, CDR2 SASEGT, per germline. V shed 1 base and J shed 8 bases, with 2 bases lying between them. There are 11 residues in the CDR3.

The chain employs TRBV10-1 and TRBJ1-5; 7 bases are a match to TRBD1. Trimming at V came to 2 bases and at J to 6 bases, leaving 13 bases not matched to a gene. This CDR3 is 17 amino acids long. CDR1 and CDR2 from the germline V gene are WNHNN and SYGVQD (reference sequence). The DNA of the CDR3 is TGCGCCAGCAGTGAGGTTGCAGGGGGAACGGGGTGTCAGCCCCAGCATTTT. Its translation: CASSEVAGGTGCQPQHF.

The rearrangement links TRBV10-3 to TRBJ2-6, with D unclear. Germline-derived CDR1 and CDR2 are ENHRY and SYGVKD. This CDR3 has 17 residues. The V end lost 0 bases, the J end lost 0 bases, and 9 bases lay between the germline ends. Written as DNA, the CDR3 is TGTGCCATCAGTGAGTCCGCTACCTACTCTGGGGCCAACGTCCTGACTTTC. This gives the protein CAISESATYSGANVLTF.

The rearrangement links TRBV7-3 to TRBJ2-3; D is perhaps TRBD2 (7 bases). The V end was cut by 2 bases, the J end by 2 bases, with 17 bases between. CDR3 size: 17 residues. The germline CDR1 and CDR2 sequences are SGHTA and FQGTGA. For the CDR3, the DNA is TGTGCCAGCAGCTTATCGTCGGCGGGGGCGTACACAGATACGCAGTATTTT. This gives the protein CASSLSSAGAYTDTQYF.

The V gene is TRBV11-2, the J gene TRBJ2-7; no firm D call. Germline V CDR1 and CDR2: SGHAT, FQNNGV. The CDR3 is made up of 12 amino acids. The V end was cut by 2 bases, the J end by 7 bases, with 9 bases between. As DNA, the CDR3 is TGTGCCAGCAGCTTAACCCCTGGGGAGCAGTACTTC. Translating it yields CASSLTPGEQYF. The full variable domain, rest sourced from reference TRBV11-2 and TRBJ2-7, is EAGVAQSPRYKIIEKRQSVAFWCNPISGHATLYWYQQILGQGPKLLIQFQNNGVVDDSQLPKDRFSAERLKGVDSTLKIQPAKLEDSAVYLCASSLTPGEQYFGPGTRLTVT.

The chain recombines TRBV6-6 with TRBJ2-7; TRBD1 agrees at 7 bases. Germline values: CDR1 MNHNY, CDR2 SVGAGI (reference sequence). The CDR3 is 14 residues long. V shed 6 bases and J 5 bases; nucleotides not matched to a gene: 10. The CDR3 reads CASRPQDRSNEQYF. CDR3 DNA: TGTGCCAGCAGACCCCAGGACAGGAGCAACGAGCAGTACTTC.

The chain carries TRBV7-2 and TRBJ1-5; 12 bases agree with TRBD1. The V and J ends lost 5 bases and 6 bases, in that order; junction bases with no gene match: 8. Germline lookup yields CDR1 SGHTA and CDR2 FQGNSA. The CDR3 runs 16 residues. DNA for the CDR3: TGTGCCAGCAGCCCCGGGACAGGGGGCGGGAGTCAGCCCCAGCATTTT. It encodes CASSPGTGGGSQPQHF.

The chain has TRBV15 and TRBJ1-5; 8 nucleotides align to TRBD1. This CDR3 is 16 amino acids long. The V segment lost 3 bases and the J segment 3 bases; nucleotides outside the gene matches: 7. CDR1 and CDR2 (germline): LNHNV, YYDKDF (reference sequence). For the CDR3, the DNA is TGTGCCACCAGCAGGGACAGGGAGGGTCCCAATCAGCCCCAGCATTTT. As protein: CATSRDREGPNQPQHF.

V is TRBV7-2 and J is TRBJ1-2; a weak D match, TRBD1 (6 bases). The CDR3 contains 14 residues. Germline CDR1 is SGHTA and CDR2 is FQGNSA. Deletions cut 5 bases from V and 5 bases from J, with 15 bases between. Here the CDR3 reads CASSPDGGGYGYTF. The CDR3 bases are TGTGCCAGCAGCCCCGATGGAGGGGGGTATGGCTACACCTTC.

The V and J genes are TRBV19 and TRBJ1-2; no firm D call. Germline CDR1 LNHDA, CDR2 SQIVND (reference sequence). Trimming took 7 bases from V and 4 from J, leaving 25 bases between them. The CDR3 has 17 amino acids. CDR3 sequence: CASTPTPPGTTAYGYTF. In nucleotides, the CDR3 is TGTGCCAGTACTCCTACGCCGCCAGGTACTACGGCCTATGGCTACACCTTC.

This CDR3 is CASGGQENYGYTF. The DNA of the CDR3 is TGTGCCAGCGGGGGACAGGAGAACTATGGCTACACCTTC. This rearrangement joins TRBV7-2 to TRBJ1-2; 8 bases fit TRBD1. The V gene end was trimmed by 8 bases and the J gene end by 2 bases; junction bases not matched to a gene: 4. The CDR3 loop spans 13 amino acids. From germline, CDR1 is SGHTA and CDR2 FQGNSA. Based on the CDR3 plus reference TRBV7-2 and TRBJ1-2, the full variable domain is GAGVSQSPSNKVTEKGKDVELRCDPISGHTALYWYRQSLGQGLEFLIYFQGNSAPDKSGLPSDRFSAERTGGSVSTLTIQRTQQEDSAVYLCASGGQENYGYTFGSGTRLTVV.

This clone was picked up one time. This rearrangement joins TRBV18 to TRBJ1-1; 7 positions match TRBD1. The CDR3 extends over 16 amino acids. In germline, CDR1 is KGHSH, CDR2 LQKENI. The J segment lost 11 bases and the V segment lost 4 bases, leaving 19 bases of the junction unmatched. CDR3 in amino acids: CASSLLAGTVIEGAFF. In nucleotides, the CDR3 is TGTGCCAGCTCACTACTCGCCGGGACAGTGATCGAAGGGGCTTTCTTT.